The rows below give T cell receptor beta chains drawn from one sample of a study of blood T cells in healthy people across ages. TCRdb re-called the 5' RACE reads through MiXCR, storing one row per CDR3 protein. The sample lists about 1.4 million distinct CDR3 sequences; almost 60% were seen once. Sequencing was carried out using blood. These receptor sequences come from a man younger than 35 in good health. The CDR3 runs from the conserved cysteine through the conserved F or W. Fields, in order: D gene, J gene, clone size, V gene, CDR3 DNA, CDR3 protein. D genes are given only for firm matches. Size is stated for part of the rows, as once, few or many counts, or as a class when the clone is expanded.

d_gene: -
j_gene: TRBJ2-7
abundance: -
v_gene: TRBV7-2
CDR3nt: TGTGCCAGCAGCTTGTTCCCCCTCGGCTCGTACGAGCAGTACTTC
CDR3aa: CASSLFPLGSYEQYF

d_gene: -
j_gene: TRBJ1-3
abundance: once
v_gene: TRBV28
CDR3nt: TGTGCCAGCAGTCCACAGGAGTCTGGAAACACCATATATTTT
CDR3aa: CASSPQESGNTIYF

d_gene: -
j_gene: TRBJ2-1
abundance: -
v_gene: TRBV7-6
CDR3nt: TGTGCCAGCAGCCCCCCGGCACACGATGAGCAGTTCTTC
CDR3aa: CASSPPAHDEQFF

d_gene: -
j_gene: TRBJ2-1
abundance: -
v_gene: TRBV7-8
CDR3nt: TGTGCCATGTACAATGAGCAGTTCTTC
CDR3aa: CAMYNEQFF

d_gene: -
j_gene: TRBJ2-7
abundance: -
v_gene: TRBV30
CDR3nt: TGTGCCTGGACTCGGGCCATTGCCTACGAGCAGTACTTC
CDR3aa: CAWTRAIAYEQYF

d_gene: -
j_gene: TRBJ2-5
abundance: -
v_gene: TRBV6-5
CDR3nt: TGTGCCAGCAGTAGACCTGGGCAGGGTGAAGAGACCCAGTACTTC
CDR3aa: CASSRPGQGEETQYF

d_gene: TRBD2
j_gene: TRBJ2-1
abundance: -
v_gene: TRBV27
CDR3nt: TGTGCCAGCAGTCCATTCGGGACTAGCGGGTACAATGAGCAGTTCTTC
CDR3aa: CASSPFGTSGYNEQFF

d_gene: -
j_gene: TRBJ1-1
abundance: -
v_gene: TRBV4-1
CDR3nt: TGCGCCAGCAGCCAAGATGCCGCTCTGGCTGAAGCTTTCTTT
CDR3aa: CASSQDAALAEAFF

d_gene: -
j_gene: TRBJ2-7
abundance: few
v_gene: TRBV12-3/TRBV12-4
CDR3nt: TGTGCCAGCAGACAAGCCGGGGAGGCCGAGCAGTACTTC
CDR3aa: CASRQAGEAEQYF

d_gene: -
j_gene: TRBJ2-1
abundance: -
v_gene: TRBV15
CDR3nt: TGTGCCACCAGCAGATACCAGGCCAGTGAGCAGTTCTTC
CDR3aa: CATSRYQASEQFF

d_gene: TRBD1
j_gene: TRBJ2-7
abundance: -
v_gene: TRBV20-1
CDR3nt: TGCAGTGCCGAGGACAGGGAGATATACGAGCAGTACTTC
CDR3aa: CSAEDREIYEQYF

d_gene: TRBD2
j_gene: TRBJ2-3
abundance: -
v_gene: TRBV15
CDR3nt: TGTGCCACCAGCAGAGAGGAGGGACTAAGCACAGATACGCAGTATTTT
CDR3aa: CATSREEGLSTDTQYF

d_gene: -
j_gene: TRBJ1-2
abundance: -
v_gene: TRBV4-2
CDR3nt: TGTGCCAGCAGCCAAGAGGAGACAGGACCTGGAGAGGGGGGCTATGGCTACACCTTC
CDR3aa: CASSQEETGPGEGGYGYTF

d_gene: -
j_gene: TRBJ2-1
abundance: once
v_gene: TRBV28
CDR3nt: TGTGCCAGCAAATCTAGCAGCGAGGATGAGCAGTTCTTC
CDR3aa: CASKSSSEDEQFF

d_gene: -
j_gene: TRBJ2-4
abundance: -
v_gene: TRBV4-1
CDR3nt: TGCGCCAGCAGCCCCCCGGCCAAAAACATTCAGTACTTC
CDR3aa: CASSPPAKNIQYF

d_gene: -
j_gene: TRBJ1-2
abundance: -
v_gene: TRBV20-1
CDR3nt: TGCAGTGCTAGAGGGGGCCGGGAGAACTATGGCTACACCTTC
CDR3aa: CSARGGRENYGYTF

d_gene: -
j_gene: TRBJ2-7
abundance: -
v_gene: TRBV3-1
CDR3nt: TGTGCCAGCAGCCGGACCCCTAGAAACGAGCAGTACTTC
CDR3aa: CASSRTPRNEQYF

d_gene: TRBD1
j_gene: TRBJ1-5
abundance: -
v_gene: TRBV20-1
CDR3nt: TGCAGTGCCATATGGACAGGGATTATGAATCAGCCCCAGCATTTT
CDR3aa: CSAIWTGIMNQPQHF

d_gene: -
j_gene: TRBJ2-1
abundance: -
v_gene: TRBV4-2
CDR3nt: TGTGCCAGCAGTCAAGTCAGCCAACCGTGGGGCAATGAGCAGTTCTTC
CDR3aa: CASSQVSQPWGNEQFF

d_gene: -
j_gene: TRBJ2-5
abundance: -
v_gene: TRBV25-1
CDR3nt: TGTACCAGCAGTGAAAGGGAAGAAGGGGGGACCCAGTACTTC
CDR3aa: CTSSEREEGGTQYF

d_gene: -
j_gene: TRBJ2-3
abundance: -
v_gene: TRBV20-1
CDR3nt: TGCAGTGCTAGAGATACGGCCCCCCAGGGGACGCAGTATTTT
CDR3aa: CSARDTAPQGTQYF

d_gene: -
j_gene: TRBJ1-2
abundance: -
v_gene: TRBV20-1
CDR3nt: TGCAGTGCTCAACATCACACCTTC
CDR3aa: CSAQHHTF

d_gene: -
j_gene: TRBJ2-2
abundance: -
v_gene: TRBV4-1
CDR3nt: TGCGCCAGCAGCCAAGGAGCCTGGGCCGGGGAGCTGTTTTTT
CDR3aa: CASSQGAWAGELFF

d_gene: -
j_gene: TRBJ2-1
abundance: once
v_gene: TRBV3-1
CDR3nt: TGTGCCAGCAGCCGGACTCAAGAGACCCAGTTCTTC
CDR3aa: CASSRTQETQFF

d_gene: -
j_gene: TRBJ2-7
abundance: -
v_gene: TRBV10-3
CDR3nt: TGTGCCGCTGCCCGCGGACCCTCCTACAATGAGCAGTACTTC
CDR3aa: CAAARGPSYNEQYF

d_gene: TRBD1
j_gene: TRBJ2-7
abundance: few
v_gene: TRBV7-2
CDR3nt: TGTGCCAGCAGCCAGCAGGGGGTAAGGGGTTACGAGCAGTACTTC
CDR3aa: CASSQQGVRGYEQYF

d_gene: TRBD1
j_gene: TRBJ2-5
abundance: -
v_gene: TRBV12-3/TRBV12-4
CDR3nt: TGTGCCAGCAGTACTACAGGGGTGGGATGGGAGACCCAGTACTTC
CDR3aa: CASSTTGVGWETQYF

d_gene: TRBD1
j_gene: TRBJ2-1
abundance: -
v_gene: TRBV7-8
CDR3nt: TGTGCCAGCAGTCATCGGGGACAGATGAACAATGAGCAGTTCTTC
CDR3aa: CASSHRGQMNNEQFF

d_gene: TRBD2
j_gene: TRBJ2-7
abundance: -
v_gene: TRBV20-1
CDR3nt: TGCAGTGCCCAGCCAGGGACTAGTGACGAGCAGTACTTC
CDR3aa: CSAQPGTSDEQYF

d_gene: -
j_gene: TRBJ1-1
abundance: few
v_gene: TRBV5-1
CDR3nt: TGCGCCAGCAGCCCGGAACCACCTAAAATACGGACTGAAGCTTTCTTT
CDR3aa: CASSPEPPKIRTEAFF

d_gene: TRBD2
j_gene: TRBJ2-1
abundance: -
v_gene: TRBV27
CDR3nt: TGTGCCAGCAGTTCTGAGGGAGGGCCCAATGAGCAGTTCTTC
CDR3aa: CASSSEGGPNEQFF

d_gene: TRBD2
j_gene: TRBJ2-1
abundance: few
v_gene: TRBV10-3
CDR3nt: TGTGCCATCAGGTCGACTAGCGGGAGTCCCTACAATGAGCAGTTCTTC
CDR3aa: CAIRSTSGSPYNEQFF

d_gene: TRBD2
j_gene: TRBJ2-1
abundance: -
v_gene: TRBV10-3
CDR3nt: TGTGCCATCGAGAGCGGGAGCCGGTCATACGATGAGCAGTTCTTC
CDR3aa: CAIESGSRSYDEQFF

d_gene: -
j_gene: TRBJ2-5
abundance: -
v_gene: TRBV13
CDR3nt: TGTGCCAGCAGCTTAGGCTCGGGACGACCTCGGGAGCAGTACTTC
CDR3aa: CASSLGSGRPREQYF

d_gene: TRBD1
j_gene: TRBJ2-2
abundance: -
v_gene: TRBV27
CDR3nt: TGTGCCAGCAGTACCCTACAGGGGGCGATCTCCGGGGAGCTGTTTTTT
CDR3aa: CASSTLQGAISGELFF

d_gene: -
j_gene: TRBJ2-5
abundance: few
v_gene: TRBV4-1
CDR3nt: TGCGCCAGCAGCCAAGATTGGGGTGGGCAAGAGACCCAGTACTTC
CDR3aa: CASSQDWGGQETQYF

d_gene: -
j_gene: TRBJ2-1
abundance: -
v_gene: TRBV7-2
CDR3nt: TGTGCCAGCAGCTTGAAGGGATCCGAACTAGCTGAACTCGATGAGCAGTTCTTC
CDR3aa: CASSLKGSELAELDEQFF

d_gene: -
j_gene: TRBJ1-2
abundance: -
v_gene: TRBV4-1
CDR3nt: TGCGCCAGCAGCCAAGTGTCATTCGCTAACTATGGCTACACCTTC
CDR3aa: CASSQVSFANYGYTF

d_gene: -
j_gene: TRBJ1-1
abundance: -
v_gene: TRBV5-1
CDR3nt: TGCGCCAGCAGCTTGGTCGGGGATGTGGTGAACACTGAAGCTTTCTTT
CDR3aa: CASSLVGDVVNTEAFF

d_gene: -
j_gene: TRBJ2-3
abundance: -
v_gene: TRBV20-1
CDR3nt: TGCAGTGCTAGCCCGGACAAAATAATGGGAGATACGCAGTATTTT
CDR3aa: CSASPDKIMGDTQYF

d_gene: TRBD2
j_gene: TRBJ2-2
abundance: -
v_gene: TRBV11-2
CDR3nt: TGTGCCAGCAGCTCGACTAGCGGGAGTTACACCGGGGAGCTGTTTTTT
CDR3aa: CASSSTSGSYTGELFF

d_gene: -
j_gene: TRBJ2-4
abundance: few
v_gene: TRBV4-2
CDR3nt: TGTGCCAGCAGCCCTGACAGGGATCGGGAGCAGTACTTC
CDR3aa: CASSPDRDREQYF

d_gene: TRBD2
j_gene: TRBJ2-7
abundance: -
v_gene: TRBV18
CDR3nt: TGTGCCAGCCCCCCCGCGGGGGCTAGCGGGAAACGGCCTCACGAGCAGTACTTC
CDR3aa: CASPPAGASGKRPHEQYF

d_gene: TRBD1
j_gene: TRBJ1-6
abundance: -
v_gene: TRBV20-1
CDR3nt: TGCAGTGCCGGGGACAGGGCTGGGGTCGATAGTTCTTCACCCCTCCACTTT
CDR3aa: CSAGDRAGVDSSSPLHF

d_gene: -
j_gene: TRBJ2-1
abundance: few
v_gene: TRBV12-3/TRBV12-4
CDR3nt: TGTGCCAGCAGTTTAGGGACAGTTATAGTAAATGAGCAGTTCTTC
CDR3aa: CASSLGTVIVNEQFF

d_gene: -
j_gene: TRBJ2-7
abundance: -
v_gene: TRBV4-2
CDR3nt: TGTGCCAGCAGCCAAGAGGGGCCTACAGGGTATGATTCCGAGCAGTACTTC
CDR3aa: CASSQEGPTGYDSEQYF

d_gene: TRBD1
j_gene: TRBJ2-1
abundance: -
v_gene: TRBV12-5
CDR3nt: TGTGCTAGTGGTTTGGCCAAGACAGGGGAAGTCAATGAGCAGTTCTTC
CDR3aa: CASGLAKTGEVNEQFF

d_gene: TRBD2
j_gene: TRBJ2-1
abundance: few
v_gene: TRBV29-1
CDR3nt: TGCAGCGTTGGTAGGACTAGCGGGACCAATGAGCAGTTCTTC
CDR3aa: CSVGRTSGTNEQFF

d_gene: TRBD1
j_gene: TRBJ2-5
abundance: few
v_gene: TRBV6-2/TRBV6-3
CDR3nt: TGTGCCAGCAGCCGCAACCAGGACAGGTCGGAAGAGACCCAGTACTTC
CDR3aa: CASSRNQDRSEETQYF

d_gene: -
j_gene: TRBJ1-5
abundance: once
v_gene: TRBV11-2
CDR3nt: TGTGCCAGCAGCTTAGATTTCAGCTATAGCAATCAGCCCCAGCATTTT
CDR3aa: CASSLDFSYSNQPQHF

d_gene: TRBD1
j_gene: TRBJ1-6
abundance: -
v_gene: TRBV27
CDR3nt: TGTGCCAGCAGCCTGACCGGGACAGGGGCTTCACCCCTCCACTTT
CDR3aa: CASSLTGTGASPLHF

d_gene: -
j_gene: TRBJ2-7
abundance: -
v_gene: TRBV11-3
CDR3nt: TGTGCCAGCAGCTTAGCCGGACAGTTACCTACGAGGCAGTACTTC
CDR3aa: CASSLAGQLPTRQYF

d_gene: -
j_gene: TRBJ2-7
abundance: -
v_gene: TRBV29-1
CDR3nt: TGCAGCGTTGAAGTGGCAGCCAACTACGAGCAGTACTTC
CDR3aa: CSVEVAANYEQYF

d_gene: -
j_gene: TRBJ1-5
abundance: -
v_gene: TRBV21-1
CDR3nt: TGTGCCAGCAGCAAACGAAGGTGGGGAGAAACCAGCAATCAGCCCCAGCATTTT
CDR3aa: CASSKRRWGETSNQPQHF

d_gene: -
j_gene: TRBJ1-1
abundance: few
v_gene: TRBV27
CDR3nt: TGTGCCAGCAAGGTCCACACTGAAGCTTTCTTT
CDR3aa: CASKVHTEAFF

d_gene: -
j_gene: TRBJ2-4
abundance: few
v_gene: TRBV4-1
CDR3nt: TGCGCCAGCAGCCAGGAAAGACAGTCAGACATTCAGTACTTC
CDR3aa: CASSQERQSDIQYF